This TCR beta chain originates from a study of blood T cell repertoires in COVID-19. On the study more broadly: Sites across the United States, Italy and Spain contributed samples from acute and convalescent COVID-19. T cells, B-cell-depleted T cells, or PBMCs supplied cDNA or gDNA.

Clones were read by immunoSEQ multiplex PCR, and TCRdb kept only the in-frame ones, dropping some. The sample carries roughly 67,000 clones, 70% to 90% recorded once. Germline V gives CDR1 SGHTA, CDR2 FQGNSA. The CDR3 has 14 residues. Trimming left V 5 bases short and J 8 bases short, with 18 bases between. The chain joins TRBV7-2 to TRBJ1-2; perhaps TRBD1 as D (5 bases). The specimen was peripheral blood. This sequence was found in a woman aged 55-70 years with acute or convalescent COVID-19. Written as DNA, the CDR3 is TGTGCCAGCAGCCCCATCGGGGGAGTCTCCGGCTACACCTTC. Amino acid sequence: CASSPIGGVSGYTF.